This T cell receptor (beta chain) was identified during a study of blood T cell repertoires in COVID-19. About the research overall: T cells, B-cell-depleted T cells, or PBMCs supplied cDNA or gDNA.

Germline CDR1 SGHAT, CDR2 FQNNGV. The CDR3 has 13 amino acids. Trimming cost V 5 bases and J 15 bases; bases outside gene matches: 13. As processed by the authors: Amplified reference gene primers provided the basis for estimating nucleated cell counts. TCRdb's table, derived via immunoSEQ multiplex PCR, lists solely in-frame clones and lacks some. The D gene and trimming were derived from the DNA, and the V and J assignments and clone size from that table. The sample carries approximately 260,000 clones, over 75% recorded once. V gene TRBV11-2 combines with J gene TRBJ2-3, with 8 positions matching TRBD1. Sample: peripheral blood. This receptor was identified in a human donor in a cohort sampled during active COVID-19. The CDR3 DNA is TGTGCCAGCAGCCCCAACCGGGACAGGCTATACTATTTT. This encodes CASSPNRDRLYYF.